These T cell receptor beta chains were read from a single sample in a study of blood T cell repertoires in COVID-19. Sequenced by immunoSEQ multiplex PCR; TCRdb stores in-frame clones only, minus some. The sample lists about 290,000 clones, around 86% occurring once. The sequenced material came from peripheral blood. Source of these receptors: a middle-aged woman who had recovered from COVID-19. Both conserved end residues are part of each CDR3. D genes are given only for firm matches.

TRBJ1-1 NA TRBV3-1/TRBV3-2 CASSQFGGTTEAFF
TRBJ2-7 TRBD2 TRBV11-2 CASSLGWEGEQYF
TRBJ1-1 NA TRBV6-5 CASTGVGTEAFF
TRBJ2-7 NA TRBV4-1 CASSQGTHETYEQYF
TRBJ2-5 NA TRBV6-5 CASSYDSLGETQYF
TRBJ2-1 TRBD2 TRBV27 CASTPTSRRGTEQFF
TRBJ2-5 TRBD2 TRBV19 CASHNGAGGPETQYF
TRBJ1-6 TRBD1 TRBV7-2 CASSAGTGKAYNSPLHF
TRBJ2-7 NA TRBV10-3 CAISDGRSVEEQYF
TRBJ2-3 TRBD2 TRBV29-1 CSGIGLAGATDTQYF